This TCR beta chain was recovered during a study of blood T cell repertoires in COVID-19. Germline V gene data show CDR1 as SGHDT and CDR2 as YYEEEE. The ends were cut back, 3 bases at V and 5 bases at J, with 14 bases in the middle. The CDR3 runs to 14 residues. TCRdb's copy holds only in-frame clones and misses some; the assay was immunoSEQ multiplex PCR. The data contain 150,000 to 200,000 clones, 84% of them singletons. Material: PBMCs or T cells enriched from blood (not recorded which). The source is a man aged 50 to 60 who had recovered from COVID-19. The chain has TRBV5-6 and TRBJ1-2, with D perhaps TRBD1 (6 bases). The CDR3 is CASSWGRGGYGYTF. DNA for the CDR3: TGTGCCAGCAGCTGGGGCAGGGGTGGGTATGGCTACACCTTC.